This TCR beta chain appears in the sequencing data of a study of immune heterogeneity within non-small cell lung tumors. Study summary: There was 1 tumor not otherwise specified, along with about 10 non-squamous carcinomas and several squamous cell carcinomas.

For the TCR beta CDR3, multiplex PCR with 32 V and 13 J primers performed the amplification. Each CDR3 protein is one row after TCRdb ran MiXCR on the multiplex PCR reads. The sample records over 10,000 distinct CDR3 sequences, approximately 22% being singletons. Losses at the gene ends were 8 bases for V and 1 base for J; bases not matched to a gene: 8. Germline CDR1 reads MNHEY; CDR2 reads SVGEGT. The length of the CDR3 is 15 residues. At 550 to 600 ng per sample, bulk tumor genomic DNA provided the template. Every primary tumor yielded several biopsies, spaced far apart, that were taken during surgery. With untreated, newly diagnosed non-small cell lung cancer, the patients went on to undergo curative surgery. Each donor was a newly diagnosed non-small cell lung cancer patient undergoing surgery with curative intent.

The sequence was collected from a man between 45 and 60 years old with non-small cell lung cancer. The V and J genes are TRBV6-2 or TRBV6-3 and TRBJ2-3, with 8 bases lining up with TRBD2. Sequenced: lung tumor tissue. CDR3 amino acids: CASRAGGAGTDTQYF. The CDR3 DNA follows: TGTGCCAGCCGCGCCGGGGGGGCTGGCACAGATACGCAGTATTTT.